This T cell receptor (beta chain) is drawn from a study of human T cells and chemical hapten exposure. In the study overall: Patients got weekly scalp diphenylcyclopropenone doses over the approximately 24-week study. Small differences in pooled library volume mainly drove the variation in TCR yields per sample.

The CDR3 loop spans 13 amino acids. V lost 6 bases and J lost 8, with 14 bases in between. Germline V gene lookup returns CDR1 MNHEY and CDR2 SVGAGI. Described time point: pre-sensitization, week 0. Treatment defined: therapeutic diphenylcyclopropenone sensitization with weekly scalp DPC. TCRdb fed the RACE reads into MiXCR, producing one record per CDR3 protein. The table includes around 260,000 distinct CDR3 sequences, approximately 8.6% detected once. There are a few counts of this clonotype. This material consisted of whole blood, taken in connection with sensitization to the hapten diphenylcyclopropenone (DPC). The receptor comes from a woman in her thirties or forties with alopecia areata. Some clones in this sample may be carry-over from other donors' samples. V gene TRBV6-5 combines with J gene TRBJ1-5; D uncertain. CDR3: CASRSAIQKPQHF. The CDR3 DNA is TGTGCCAGCAGGTCCGCGATTCAGAAGCCCCAGCATTTT.